This entry lists 6 T cell receptor beta chains sequenced from one sample in a study of metastatic and nonmetastatic thyroid tumors. Each patient went into thyroid surgery without having received any treatment. TCRdb recomputed clones from the PCR reads via MiXCR. The sample yields 10,000 to 13,000 clones, about 37% seen once. The sequencing sample was made of tumor tissue. All receptors derive from a female donor with papillary thyroid cancer or a benign thyroid nodule (not recorded which). Some clones in this sample may be carry-over from other donors' samples.

The rearrangement uses TRBV6-1 and TRBJ1-2; 7 bases line up with TRBD1. Germline V gives CDR1 MNHNS, CDR2 SASEGT. V was clipped by 5 bases and J by 4 bases; unmatched bases: 4. There are 13 residues in the CDR3. CDR3 coding DNA: TGTGCCAGCAGTCGCCGGGACAGCTATGGCTACACCTTC. This codes for CASSRRDSYGYTF.

The CDR3 sequence is CAWILMDTVEAFF. The CDR3 DNA sequence: TGTGCCTGGATCCTCATGGACACGGTCGAAGCTTTCTTT. This chain connects TRBV30 to TRBJ1-1; TRBD1 is a possible D gene (5 bases). CDR1 GTSNPN and CDR2 SVGIG come from the germline V gene (reference sequence). The CDR3 has 13 residues. V lost 4 bases to trimming and J lost 8 bases, with 17 bases between them.

The chain links TRBV6-1 to TRBJ1-6; D remains ambiguous. Germline V CDR1 and CDR2: MNHNS, SASEGT. The CDR3 is made up of 15 amino acids. V was cut by 2 bases and J by 10 bases, with 15 bases left in between. The CDR3 loop is CASSEIIRLDSPLHF. DNA of the CDR3: TGTGCCAGCAGTGAAATAATTAGGTTGGACTCACCCCTCCACTTT.

This clone was counted between two and nine times. The chain uses TRBV6-2 or TRBV6-3 and TRBJ2-1; no clear D gene. Germline CDR1 is MNHEY and CDR2 is SVGEGT. V was clipped by 4 bases and J by 2 bases, with 15 bases between them. The length of the CDR3 is 16 residues. The CDR3 bases are TGTGCCAGCAGTTCCGAATTCCGTAGTGCCTACAATGAGCAGTTCTTC. This codes for CASSSEFRSAYNEQFF.

This clone was detected once. The V and J genes are TRBV30 and TRBJ1-2, with TRBD1 identical over 8 bases. V lost 2 bases, J lost 4 bases, and 6 bases stayed unmatched. The length of the CDR3 is 14 residues. The germline V gene has CDR1 GTSNPN and CDR2 SVGIG (reference sequence). CDR3 bases: TGTGCCTGGAGTTGGGGACAGGAACGCTATGGCTACACCTTC. Its protein is CAWSWGQERYGYTF.

V usage is TRBV6-2 or TRBV6-3 and J usage is TRBJ2-7; TRBD2 aligns across 9 bases. After removal of 2 bases from V and 6 bases from J, the junction contained 5 bases not matched to a gene. The CDR3 has 14 amino acids. The V gene's germline CDR1 is MNHEY and CDR2 SVGEGT. DNA of the CDR3: TGTGCCAGCAGTTACCTTGGGACTAGCAGCGAGCAGTACTTC. It codes for CASSYLGTSSEQYF.